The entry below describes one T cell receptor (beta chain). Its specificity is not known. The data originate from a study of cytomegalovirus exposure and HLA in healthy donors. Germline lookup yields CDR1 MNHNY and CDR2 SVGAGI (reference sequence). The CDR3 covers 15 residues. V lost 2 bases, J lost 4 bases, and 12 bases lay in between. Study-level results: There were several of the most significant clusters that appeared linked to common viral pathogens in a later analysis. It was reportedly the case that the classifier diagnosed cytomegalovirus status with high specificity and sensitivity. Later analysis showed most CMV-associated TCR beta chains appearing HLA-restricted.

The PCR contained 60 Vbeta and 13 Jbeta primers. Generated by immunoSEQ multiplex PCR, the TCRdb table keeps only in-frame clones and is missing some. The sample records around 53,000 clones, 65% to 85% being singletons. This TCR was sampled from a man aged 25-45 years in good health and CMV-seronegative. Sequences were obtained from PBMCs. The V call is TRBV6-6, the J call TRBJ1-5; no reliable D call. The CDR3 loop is CASSYTQYGNQPQHF. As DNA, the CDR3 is TGTGCCAGCAGTTACACACAGTATGGGAATCAGCCCCAGCATTTT.